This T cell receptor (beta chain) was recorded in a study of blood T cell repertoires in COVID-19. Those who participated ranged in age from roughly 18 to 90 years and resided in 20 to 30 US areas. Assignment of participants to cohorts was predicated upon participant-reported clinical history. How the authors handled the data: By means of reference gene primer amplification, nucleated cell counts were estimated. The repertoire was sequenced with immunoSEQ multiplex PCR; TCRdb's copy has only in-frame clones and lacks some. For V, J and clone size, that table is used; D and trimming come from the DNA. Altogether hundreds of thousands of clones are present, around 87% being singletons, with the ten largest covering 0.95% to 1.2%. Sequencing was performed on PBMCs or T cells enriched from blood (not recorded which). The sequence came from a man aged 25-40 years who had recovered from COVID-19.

The CDR3 nucleotides are TGCGCCAGCAGCACCCGGGGGGTAGTGGTGACGAACACCGGGGAGCTGTTTTTT. It specifies CASSTRGVVVTNTGELFF. The chain has TRBV5-1 and TRBJ2-2; TRBD2 agrees at 7 bases. Unmatched junction bases numbered 12, after V lost 4 bases and J lost 0 bases. The CDR3 is 18 residues long. Germline loops: CDR1 SGHRS, CDR2 YFSETQ.